The source of this T cell receptor (beta chain) is a study of cytomegalovirus exposure and HLA in healthy donors. CDR1 SGHKS and CDR2 YYEKEE come from the germline V gene (reference sequence). The CDR3 is 15 amino acids. J gave up 6 bases and V 3 bases, and 10 bases lay outside the gene matches. A multiplex PCR was run with 60 Vbeta primers and 13 Jbeta primers. Clones were read by immunoSEQ multiplex PCR, and TCRdb kept only the in-frame ones, dropping some. Here the sample spans 150,000 to 200,000 clones, 80% being singletons. Points from the study as a whole: The productive fraction for most TCR beta V segments was about 90% or about 30% in an earlier analysis. Owing to their indistinguishability, certain V segments, notably TRBV6-2 and TRBV6-3, were excluded.

Of note for this clone: Antigen specificity is unknown.

The rearrangement joins TRBV5-5 to TRBJ2-3, with 7 bases fitting TRBD1. The specimen was PBMCs. This TCR was sampled from a man between 18 and 29 years old in good health and CMV-seropositive. CDR3 nucleotides: TGTGCCAGCAGCTCCGGGGCAGGGGGAATTGATACGCAGTATTTT. Protein sequence: CASSSGAGGIDTQYF.